This T cell receptor (beta chain) was found in a study of blood T cell repertoires in COVID-19. Study context: Specimens from acute and convalescent COVID-19 originated in the United States, Italy and Spain.

There are 15 residues in the CDR3. The germline V gene has CDR1 SGHDN and CDR2 FVKESK. Trimming shortened V by 3 bases and J by 9 bases, and 18 bases separated the two germline ends. Profiling relied on immunoSEQ multiplex PCR, and the TCRdb table lists in-frame clones only, not all of them. Found here are 230,000 or so clones, 75% to 90% of them singletons; the top ten hold approximately 4.6%. This rearrangement joins TRBV14 to TRBJ2-1; the D gene is possibly TRBD1 (6 bases). Sample: peripheral blood. This sequence originates from a woman aged 40 to 49 who had recovered from COVID-19. The CDR3 region has the DNA TGTGCCAGCAGCCAGTGGGCTAGCAAAGGGGGTGAGCAGTTCTTC. Translated, it gives CASSQWASKGGEQFF.